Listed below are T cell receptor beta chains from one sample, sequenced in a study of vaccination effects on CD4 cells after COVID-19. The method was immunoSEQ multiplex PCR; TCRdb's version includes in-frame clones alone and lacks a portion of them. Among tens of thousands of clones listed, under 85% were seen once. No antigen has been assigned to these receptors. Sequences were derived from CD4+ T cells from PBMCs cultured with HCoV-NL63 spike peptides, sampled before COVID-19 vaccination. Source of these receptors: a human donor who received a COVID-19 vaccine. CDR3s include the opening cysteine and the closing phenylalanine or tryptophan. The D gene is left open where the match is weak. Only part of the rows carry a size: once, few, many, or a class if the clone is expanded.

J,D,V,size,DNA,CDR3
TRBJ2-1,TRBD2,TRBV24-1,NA,TGTGCCACCAGTGATTCTAGCGGGCGGAGCTCCTACAATGAGCAGTTCTTC,CATSDSSGRSSYNEQFF
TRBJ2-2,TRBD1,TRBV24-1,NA,TGTGCCACGTCCGGGACAGGGGGCCCCGGGGAGCTGTTTTTT,CATSGTGGPGELFF
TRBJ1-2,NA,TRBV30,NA,TGTGCCTGGAGACAGTCAGGGGCCTATGGCTACACCTTC,CAWRQSGAYGYTF
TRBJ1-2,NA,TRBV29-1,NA,TGCAGCGTTGACGGAATCGGTGGCTACACCTTC,CSVDGIGGYTF
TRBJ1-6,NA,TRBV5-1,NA,TGCGCCAGCACCACCCTCCGGGAGCTTGGTTCACCCCTCCACTTT,CASTTLRELGSPLHF
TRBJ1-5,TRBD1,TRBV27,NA,TGTGCCAGCAGTATCGACAGGGGCCAGCCCCAGCATTTT,CASSIDRGQPQHF
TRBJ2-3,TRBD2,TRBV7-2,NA,TGTGCCAGCAGCTTAGCGCGGGGGACCACAGATACGCAGTATTTT,CASSLARGTTDTQYF
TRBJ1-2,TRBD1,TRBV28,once,TGTGCCAGCAGTGGAGTAGGACAGGGGGCTCTGGGAGGCTACACCTTC,CASSGVGQGALGGYTF
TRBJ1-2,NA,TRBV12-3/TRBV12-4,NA,TGTGCCAGCAGACTCTACTATGGCTACACCTTC,CASRLYYGYTF
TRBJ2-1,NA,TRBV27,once,TGTGCCAGCAGTTTATCGCGGGGAAATGAGCAGTTCTTC,CASSLSRGNEQFF
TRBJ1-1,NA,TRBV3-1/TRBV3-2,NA,TGTGCCAGCAGCCACGTACGGAACACTGAAGCTTTCTTT,CASSHVRNTEAFF
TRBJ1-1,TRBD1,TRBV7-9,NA,TGTGCCAGCAGCCGGGAAGACAGGGAGACTTTCTTT,CASSREDRETFF
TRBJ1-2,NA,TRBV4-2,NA,TGTGCCAGCAGCCATCAAATGTCGGACGGACCCAACTATGGCTACACCTTC,CASSHQMSDGPNYGYTF
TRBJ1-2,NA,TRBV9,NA,TGTGCCAGCAGCCCCTCGGCCTATAACCCTGGCTACACCTTC,CASSPSAYNPGYTF
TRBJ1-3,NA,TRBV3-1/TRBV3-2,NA,TGTGCCAGCAGCCCGACCGGGCGGGGGCGGGCGGGCCACACCATATATTTT,CASSPTGRGRAGHTIYF
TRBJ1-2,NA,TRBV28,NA,TGTGCCAGCAGTTTGGGCTCCCAACAACCCCCCAACTATGGCTACACCTTC,CASSLGSQQPPNYGYTF
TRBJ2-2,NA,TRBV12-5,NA,TGTGCTAGTGGTTTGGTACTGCCGTTCGGGGAGCTGTTTTTT,CASGLVLPFGELFF
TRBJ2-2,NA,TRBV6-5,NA,TGTGCCATTGGGCGGCAGGGAGCCCACACCGGGGAGCTGTTTTTT,CAIGRQGAHTGELFF
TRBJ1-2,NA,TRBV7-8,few,TGTGCCAGCAGCTTCGACGCCTATGGCTACACCTTC,CASSFDAYGYTF
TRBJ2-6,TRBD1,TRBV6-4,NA,TGTGCCAGCAGCGCTGACAGGGCCGGGGCCAACGTCCTGACTTTC,CASSADRAGANVLTF
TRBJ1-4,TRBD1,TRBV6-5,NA,TGTGCCAGCCACCGGGACAGGATTAATGAAAAACTGTTTTTT,CASHRDRINEKLFF
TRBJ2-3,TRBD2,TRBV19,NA,TGTGCCAGTAGTATGGGGAGCGGGGGTGAACTGGATACGCAGTATTTT,CASSMGSGGELDTQYF
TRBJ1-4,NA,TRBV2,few,TGTGCCAGCGAATACAGCGGTAGTGATGAAAAACTGTTTTTT,CASEYSGSDEKLFF
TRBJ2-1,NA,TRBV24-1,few,TGTGCCACCAGTGATACGGCGGAATCCTACAATGAGCAGTTCTTC,CATSDTAESYNEQFF
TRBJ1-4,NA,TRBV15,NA,TGTGCCACCAGCAGAGACAGGGGTGGCGAAAAACTGTTTTTT,CATSRDRGGEKLFF
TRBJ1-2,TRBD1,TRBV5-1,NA,TGCGCCAGCAGCCAAGGGACAGACTATGGCTACACCTTC,CASSQGTDYGYTF
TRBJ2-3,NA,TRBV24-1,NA,TGTGCCACCAGTGACGCCAGGGGCTTCTCAGATACGCAGTATTTT,CATSDARGFSDTQYF
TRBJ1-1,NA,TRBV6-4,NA,TGTGCCAGCAGTGCCAAAGCAGGCTCTGAAGCTTTCTTT,CASSAKAGSEAFF
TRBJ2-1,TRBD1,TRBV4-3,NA,TGCGCCAGCAGCCAAGACACAGGGGGTAGGTTGGGCAATGAGCAGTTCTTC,CASSQDTGGRLGNEQFF
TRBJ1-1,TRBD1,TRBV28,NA,TGTGCCAGCAGTTCCTTCGGGACAGGGAACACTGAAGCTTTCTTT,CASSSFGTGNTEAFF
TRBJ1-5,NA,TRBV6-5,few,TGTGCCAGCAGTTTACAGGGACATCAGCCCCAGCATTTT,CASSLQGHQPQHF
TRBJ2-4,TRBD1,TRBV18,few,TGTGCCAGCTCACGCCCGACAGGGGGCATGAACATTCAGTACTTC,CASSRPTGGMNIQYF
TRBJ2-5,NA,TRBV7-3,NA,TGTGCCAGCAGCCAGAACCCAGGGGAGACCCAGTACTTC,CASSQNPGETQYF
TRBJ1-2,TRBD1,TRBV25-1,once,TGTGCCAGCAGTGAATCTCGACAGGGGGCGGGGTATGGCTACACCTTC,CASSESRQGAGYGYTF
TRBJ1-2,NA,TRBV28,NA,TGTGCCAGCAGATCCGGGGGGGTAGGGAACTATGGCTACACCTTC,CASRSGGVGNYGYTF
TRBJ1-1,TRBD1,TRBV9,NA,TGTGCCAGCAGCTCTCGGACAGGATTATTTGAAGCTTTCTTT,CASSSRTGLFEAFF
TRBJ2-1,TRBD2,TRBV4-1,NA,TGCGCCAGCACCCGGACTAGCGGGGGGGCCGGGAATGAGCAGTTCTTC,CASTRTSGGAGNEQFF
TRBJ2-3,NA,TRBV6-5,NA,TGTGCCAGCAGGGTTGGTACGGAGACCACAGATACGCAGTATTTT,CASRVGTETTDTQYF
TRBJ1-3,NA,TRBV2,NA,TGTGCCAGCAGTCGACTGGTCTCTGGAAACACCATATATTTT,CASSRLVSGNTIYF
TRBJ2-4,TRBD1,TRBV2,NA,TGTGCCAGCAGGGGGGGACAGGGTATAGCCAAAAACATTCAGTACTTC,CASRGGQGIAKNIQYF
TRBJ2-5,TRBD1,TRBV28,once,TGTGCCAGCAGTCACCGGGACAGGGGAGAGACCCAGTACTTC,CASSHRDRGETQYF
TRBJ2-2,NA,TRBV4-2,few,TGTGCCAGCAGCCAAGTGGTCGGGGGGCAGACCGGGGAGCTGTTTTTT,CASSQVVGGQTGELFF
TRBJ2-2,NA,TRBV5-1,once,TGCGCCAGCAGCTTGGCGGGGCCGACCGGGGAGCTGTTTTTT,CASSLAGPTGELFF
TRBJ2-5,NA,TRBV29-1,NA,TGCAGCGTTGATGGGGGGCCGTTGGAGACCCAGTACTTC,CSVDGGPLETQYF
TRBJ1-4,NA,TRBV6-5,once,TGTGCCAGCAGTAGGGTAACTAATGAAAAACTGTTTTTT,CASSRVTNEKLFF